One sample yielded the 17 T cell receptor beta chains listed below, sequenced in a study of regulatory T cells in long-lasting Graves disease. As to time point: persistent/refractory GD, antithyroid drugs over 5 years with positive TRAb. The authors made the TCR library using RNA they extracted from PBMCs. CDR3-region Arm-PCR and iRepertoire HTBI primers produced the TCR beta libraries. TCRdb re-derived calls from the multiplex PCR reads in MiXCR, one entry per CDR3 protein. Of roughly 470,000 distinct CDR3 sequences in the sample, around 20% are singletons; the top ten hold 7.8%. Here the sequenced sample was peripheral blood mononuclear cells (PBMCs), taken when the disease was refractory, from a patient treated with antithyroid drugs. Every receptor here comes from a female donor with Graves disease.

There are many counts of this clonotype. This chain connects TRBV19 to TRBJ2-7; D is undetermined. The CDR3 length is 12 residues. The V end was cut by 3 bases, the J end by 3 bases, with 6 bases between. Germline CDR1 reads LNHDA; CDR2 reads SQIVND (reference sequence). CDR3 loop: CASSISGYEQYF. The CDR3 DNA reads TGTGCCAGTAGTATCTCGGGCTACGAGCAGTACTTC.

This clonotype occurred many times. V is TRBV28 and J is TRBJ1-5, with a possible D match to TRBD1 (5 bases). The CDR3 contains 12 residues. V was clipped by 4 bases and J by 5 bases, with 6 bases between them. Germline V gene lookup returns CDR1 MDHEN and CDR2 SYDVKM. The CDR3: CASSSTDQPQHF. The DNA of the CDR3 is TGTGCCAGCAGTTCGACAGATCAGCCCCAGCATTTT.

This clonotype was seen ten or more times. The chain recombines TRBV29-1 with TRBJ1-2; 12 nucleotides line up with TRBD1. CDR1 and CDR2 from the germline V gene are SQVTM and ANQGSEA. CDR3 size: 15 residues. With V trimmed by 6 bases and J by 5 bases, 10 bases remained unmatched. CDR3 sequence: CSVMGQGAPGYGYTF. CDR3 nucleotides: TGCAGCGTAATGGGACAGGGGGCGCCGGGGTATGGCTACACCTTC. Variable domain in full (rest from reference TRBV29-1 and TRBJ1-2): SAVISQKPSRDICQRGTSLTIQCQVDSQVTMMFWYRQQPGQSLTLIATANQGSEATYESGFVIDKFPISRPNLTFSTLTVSNMSPEDSSIYLCSVMGQGAPGYGYTFGSGTRLTVV.

This clonotype was counted many times. The genes are TRBV20-1 and TRBJ2-5; D is unclear. The CDR3 extends over 14 amino acids. CDR1 DFQATT and CDR2 SNEGSKA come from the germline V gene (reference sequence). The V end was cut by 6 bases, the J end by 1 base, with 15 bases between. This CDR3 is CSALRAEFQETQYF. DNA for the CDR3: TGCAGTGCGTTAAGGGCAGAATTCCAAGAGACCCAGTACTTC.

Ten or more counts support this clonotype. The gene calls are TRBV12-3 or TRBV12-4 and TRBJ1-6, with D maybe TRBD1 (6 bases). The CDR3 length is 15 residues. V lost 7 bases and J 9 bases, leaving 19 bases between the germline ends. The CDR3 loop reads CASTRDFRGGSPLHF. The CDR3 region has the DNA TGTGCCAGCACCCGGGATTTCAGGGGTGGTTCACCCCTCCACTTT.

In this sample, this clonotype turned up a few times. At one end the junction does not follow the germline gene, possibly because of a read error. The chain combines TRBV7-7 with TRBJ1-3, with D perhaps TRBD1 (6 bases). CDR1 is SSHAT and CDR2 is FNYEAQ in the germline V gene (reference sequence). The CDR3 is made up of 20 amino acids. CDR3: CASSLDEQNYRTDSGNTIYF. CDR3 coding DNA: TGTGCTAGCAGCTTAGACGAGCAAAATTATCGGACAGACTCTGGAAACACCATATATTTT.

Comments on this clonotype: A read error may explain this, as a much larger clone is one base away. CDR3 in amino acids: CASSPIHNPPLHF. The CDR3 DNA reads as TGTGCCAGCAGTCCCATCCATAATCCACCCCTCCACTTT. The chain recombines TRBV28 with TRBJ1-6; D ambiguous. The CDR3 is made up of 13 amino acids. Germline CDR1 MDHEN, CDR2 SYDVKM.

The chain recombines TRBV29-1 with TRBJ2-1, with 12 bases identical to TRBD1. The CDR3 runs to 16 residues. The germline V gene encodes CDR1 SQVTM and CDR2 ANQGSEA. The ends lost 4 bases at V and 2 bases at J; junction bases unmatched: 6. Written as DNA, the CDR3 is TGCAGCGTTGTCCCGGGACAGGGGGCGGCCTACAATGAGCAGTTCTTC. This translates into CSVVPGQGAAYNEQFF.

This clonotype occurred many times. The genes are TRBV6-9 and TRBJ2-5; D may match TRBD1 or TRBD2 (5 bases each). The V end was cut by 2 bases, the J end by 5 bases, with 12 bases between. The CDR3 is made up of 14 amino acids. Per the germline V gene, CDR1 is MNHGY and CDR2 is SVAAGI. CDR3 in DNA: TGTGCCAGCAGTTATGGGACGGCTTGGGAGACCCAGTACTTC. Translating gives CASSYGTAWETQYF.

This clonotype was found a few times. The V gene is TRBV28, the J gene TRBJ2-7; 8 bases agree with TRBD1. Germline V gene sequence: CDR1 MDHEN, CDR2 SYDVKM. J was trimmed by 2 bases and V by 8 bases; bases with no gene match: 8. The CDR3 spans 14 residues. CDR3 coding DNA: TGTGCCAGCCGCGGACAGGGAAGGACCTACGAGCAGTACTTC. Translated, it gives CASRGQGRTYEQYF.

CDR3 sequence: CAINTRAGGGEQYF. The DNA for the CDR3 is TGTGCCATCAATACGAGAGCAGGTGGGGGCGAGCAGTACTTC. J is TRBJ2-7 and V is TRBV10-3; D tentatively fits TRBD1 or TRBD2 (5 bases each). Germline V lookup: CDR1 ENHRY, CDR2 SYGVKD. V lost 7 bases and J lost 6, with 19 bases in between. The length of the CDR3 is 14 residues.

This clonotype appeared a few times. The chain is built from TRBV6-2 or TRBV6-3 and TRBJ1-3; 7 nucleotides align to TRBD1. Trimming at V came to 5 bases and at J to 0 bases, leaving 4 bases not matched to a gene. Per germline, CDR1 MNHEY and CDR2 SVGEGT. The CDR3 consists of 15 residues. The CDR3 loop reads CASSRGQSSGNTIYF. DNA of the CDR3: TGTGCCAGCAGTCGGGGACAGAGCTCTGGAAACACCATATATTTT.

This chain links TRBV18 with TRBJ2-7, with a weak D call TRBD2 (5 bases). The V gene's germline CDR1 is KGHSH and CDR2 LQKENI. CDR3 size: 12 residues. The ends were cut back, 2 bases at V and 5 bases at J, with 7 bases in the middle. CDR3 amino acids: CASSPEGHEQYF. The CDR3, as DNA: TGTGCCAGCTCACCAGAGGGCCACGAGCAGTACTTC.

This clonotype showed up many times. This rearrangement joins TRBV30 to TRBJ2-4; 8 bases agree with TRBD1. This CDR3 is 14 amino acids long. J was trimmed by 2 bases and V by 4 bases; bases with no gene match: 4. Germline V lookup: CDR1 GTSNPN, CDR2 SVGIG (reference sequence). CDR3 amino acids: CAWTGQGSKNIQYF. The CDR3 nucleotides are TGTGCCTGGACCGGACAGGGCTCCAAAAACATTCAGTACTTC.

This clonotype has more than one count but fewer than ten. The V call is TRBV14, the J call TRBJ2-2; D unclear. The ends were cut back, 3 bases at V and 3 bases at J, with 5 bases in the middle. The CDR3 has 13 amino acids. The V gene's germline CDR1 is SGHDN and CDR2 FVKESK. The CDR3 is CASSQIHTGELFF. The CDR3 bases are TGTGCCAGCAGCCAGATCCACACCGGGGAGCTGTTTTTT.

A few counts support this clonotype. The chain uses TRBV27 and TRBJ1-1, with D possibly TRBD1 on 5 matching bases. Trimming stripped 2 bases from V and 5 bases from J, with 12 bases between. This CDR3 is built from 14 residues. Germline V CDR1 and CDR2: MNHEY, SMNVEV (reference sequence). CDR3 sequence reads: CASSLEGIGTEAFF. CDR3 nucleotide sequence: TGTGCCAGCAGTTTAGAGGGGATAGGGACTGAAGCTTTCTTT.

The chain employs TRBV29-1 and TRBJ2-2; no clear D. Per the germline V gene, CDR1 is SQVTM and CDR2 is ANQGSEA. CDR3 length equals 13 residues. The V and J ends lost 7 bases and 8 bases respectively, with 17 bases between them. The DNA of the CDR3 is TGCAGCGCCGCAGTCATAGTGGGGGGGGAGCTGTTTTTT. This translates into CSAAVIVGGELFF.